These 24 T cell receptor beta chains originate from one sample sequenced in a study of regulatory T cells in long-lasting Graves disease. Time point reported: newly diagnosed GD, antithyroid drugs for less than 3 months. Isolated PBMC RNA provided the starting material for the TCR library. Arm-PCR with iRepertoire HTBI primers amplified the CDR3 regions for these TCR beta libraries. TCRdb re-called the multiplex PCR reads through MiXCR, storing one row per CDR3 protein. The table shows 350,000 to 550,000 distinct CDR3 sequences, with about 15% occurring only once. The same data also went into a second study, on T cells in Graves' hyperthyroidism and ophthalmopathy.

Sample: peripheral blood mononuclear cells (PBMCs), taken at new diagnosis, from a patient treated with antithyroid drugs. The receptors shown here come from a woman in her twenties or thirties with Graves disease.

The rearrangement joins TRBV28 to TRBJ2-4; 7 bases match TRBD2. The germline V gene has CDR1 MDHEN and CDR2 SYDVKM. The CDR3 is made up of 14 amino acids. The V and J ends lost 4 bases and 8 bases, in that order; junction bases with no gene match: 8. The DNA for the CDR3 is TGTGCCAGCAGTTCCTTCGGGGGGTGGGACATTCAGTACTTC. Translation gives CASSSFGGWDIQYF.

As DNA, the CDR3 is TGTGCCAGCAGCGTAGCCGGGGATAGGAATCAGCCCCAGCATTTT. Translating it yields CASSVAGDRNQPQHF. V gene TRBV9 combines with J gene TRBJ1-5; D gene uncertain. The V end was cut by 0 bases, the J end by 4 bases, with 11 bases between. This CDR3 is built from 15 residues. The germline CDR1 and CDR2 sequences are SGDLS and YYNGEE.

Many counts were recorded for this clonotype. The chain has TRBV13 and TRBJ2-7; 8 bases map to TRBD1. The germline V gene has CDR1 PRHDT and CDR2 FYEKMQ (reference sequence). V lost 4 bases, J lost 1 base, and 9 bases stayed unmatched. The CDR3 length is 16 residues. The CDR3 nucleotides are TGTGCCAGCAGCTGGGCCCGACAGGGGCTATCCTACGAGCAGTACTTC. This translates into CASSWARQGLSYEQYF.

This clonotype occurred many times. The chain recombines TRBV29-1 with TRBJ2-3, with D uncertain. This CDR3 has 15 amino acids. The germline V gene encodes CDR1 SQVTM and CDR2 ANQGSEA. Trimming cost V 3 bases and J 2 bases, with 15 bases left between them. The CDR3 DNA reads TGCAGCGTTGAGCCGGACGGACGAAACACAGATACGCAGTATTTT. This codes for CSVEPDGRNTDTQYF.

This clonotype was picked up a small number of times. The rearrangement links TRBV5-1 to TRBJ2-5, with a tentative D call TRBD1 (6 bases). V lost 4 bases, J lost 0 bases, and 28 bases lay in between. The germline CDR1 and CDR2 sequences are SGHRS and YFSETQ. The CDR3 consists of 20 residues. The CDR3, as DNA: TGCGCCAGCAGCCCGGGCGTCGGGACACCTGACTTCCCGTACCAAGAGACCCAGTACTTC. It yields the protein CASSPGVGTPDFPYQETQYF.

This clonotype was observed a few times. The J gene is TRBJ2-1, the V gene TRBV6-1; either TRBD1 or TRBD2 may supply D (5 bases each). Trimming removed 10 bases from V and 7 bases from J, with 17 bases in between. The CDR3 is made up of 13 amino acids. Per the germline V gene, CDR1 is MNHNS and CDR2 is SASEGT. In nucleotides, the CDR3 is TGTGCCATCACGAGGGGCAAAAGGAATGAGCAGTTCTTC. Encoded protein: CAITRGKRNEQFF.

The rearrangement links TRBV20-1 to TRBJ1-3; D gene uncertain. The germline CDR1 and CDR2 sequences are DFQATT and SNEGSKA (reference sequence). CDR3 size: 15 residues. V dropped 0 bases and J dropped 2 bases, with 11 bases sitting between them. The CDR3 loop reads CSARDRGGPGNTIYF. CDR3 nucleotide sequence: TGCAGTGCTAGAGATCGTGGAGGGCCTGGAAACACCATATATTTT.

The chain has TRBV11-2 and TRBJ2-1; a possible D gene is TRBD1 (5 bases). Between the trimmed V and J ends, which lost 3 bases and 2 bases, there was a span of 11 bases. Per the germline V gene, CDR1 is SGHAT and CDR2 is FQNNGV. The CDR3 has 15 residues. This CDR3 reads CASSLSQGTYNEQFF. The CDR3, as DNA: TGTGCCAGCAGCTTGTCGCAGGGAACCTACAATGAGCAGTTCTTC.

This clonotype has ten or more counts. This sequence joins TRBV6-5 and TRBJ2-4; 12 nucleotides match TRBD2. Unmatched junction bases numbered 2, after V lost 0 bases and J lost 2 bases. Per the germline V gene, CDR1 is MNHEY and CDR2 is SVGAGI. The CDR3 is 17 amino acids. CDR3 sequence (DNA): TGTGCCAGCAGTTACTCGACTAGCGGGAGTTCCAAAAACATTCAGTACTTC. Its protein is CASSYSTSGSSKNIQYF.

This clonotype turned up a few times. This chain links TRBV9 with TRBJ2-7; tentatively, D is TRBD2 (6 bases). CDR3 length: 14 residues. Germline assignment: CDR1 SGDLS and CDR2 YYNGEE. V was clipped by 0 bases and J by 5 bases, with 12 bases between them. The CDR3 sequence is CASSVGMASDEQYF. The CDR3 nucleotides are TGTGCCAGCAGCGTAGGGATGGCTAGCGACGAGCAGTACTTC.

At least ten counts were recorded for this clonotype. The rearrangement joins TRBV7-9 to TRBJ2-3, with D perhaps TRBD1 or TRBD2 (5 bases each). Germline V gives CDR1 SEHNR, CDR2 FQNEAQ (reference sequence). Trimming removed 5 bases from V and 1 base from J, with 13 bases in between. The CDR3 is 15 amino acids. This CDR3 is CASSPPWDGTDTQYF. As DNA, the CDR3 is TGTGCCAGCAGCCCACCCTGGGACGGCACAGATACGCAGTATTTT.

This clonotype was seen many times. This sequence joins TRBV10-2 and TRBJ2-5, with 7 bases fitting TRBD2. The CDR3 runs to 12 residues. V lost 6 bases and J lost 7; bases outside the gene matches: 5. The V gene's germline CDR1 is WSHSY and CDR2 SAAADI. The CDR3 nucleotides read TGCGCCAGCAGCGGGACTAATAGGACCCAGTACTTC. It specifies CASSGTNRTQYF.

This sequence joins TRBV5-6 and TRBJ1-6, with no clear D. The CDR3 has 19 residues. Germline CDR1 is SGHDT and CDR2 is YYEEEE. With 2 bases removed from V and 7 bases from J, the gap between germline ends came to 25 bases. CDR3 in amino acids: CASSLLDQRVSKANSPLHF. The CDR3 bases are TGTGCCAGCAGCTTACTGGATCAAAGAGTCTCTAAAGCGAATTCACCCCTCCACTTT.

The V and J genes are TRBV6-5 and TRBJ2-3; tentatively, D is TRBD1 (6 bases). Deletions cut 0 bases from V and 6 bases from J, with 19 bases between. The CDR3 runs 17 residues. Per the germline V gene, CDR1 is MNHEY and CDR2 is SVGAGI. The CDR3 reads CASSYSTWDIAADTQYF. The CDR3 bases are TGTGCCAGCAGTTACTCAACCTGGGACATCGCGGCTGATACGCAGTATTTT.

This clonotype was seen many times. V is TRBV24-1 and J is TRBJ2-3; possibly TRBD2 for D (5 bases). CDR3 length: 16 residues. CDR1 is KGHDR, CDR2 SFDVKD, per germline. V was cut by 5 bases and J by 0 bases, with 14 bases left in between. The DNA of the CDR3 is TGTGCCACCAGTGGGCTCCGGGAACCTAGCACAGATACGCAGTATTTT. This gives the protein CATSGLREPSTDTQYF.

The chain employs TRBV5-5 and TRBJ2-5; 11 positions match TRBD2. Germline values: CDR1 SGHKS, CDR2 YYEKEE (reference sequence). The CDR3 is made up of 18 amino acids. V gave up 3 bases and J gave up 1 base; unmatched junction bases: 11. CDR3 residues: CASSWTAGTSGPQETQYF. In DNA, the CDR3 is TGTGCCAGCAGCTGGACGGCCGGGACTAGCGGTCCCCAAGAGACCCAGTACTTC. The whole variable domain, remainder taken from reference TRBV5-5 and TRBJ2-5, is DAGVTQSPTHLIKTRGQQVTLRCSPISGHKSVSWYQQVLGQGPQFIFQYYEKEERGRGNFPDRFSARQFPNYSSELNVNALLLGDSALYLCASSWTAGTSGPQETQYFGPGTRLLVL.

At least ten counts were recorded for this clonotype. This chain uses TRBV7-8 with TRBJ1-5; the D gene is possibly TRBD1 (5 bases). Germline V gene sequence: CDR1 SGHVS, CDR2 FQNEAQ. The germline V and J ends were trimmed by 1 base and 8 bases, with 21 bases remaining between them. There are 17 residues in the CDR3. This CDR3 is CASSLVSPTDSSEPQHF. In DNA form, the CDR3 reads TGTGCCAGCAGCTTAGTGTCCCCGACAGATTCATCAGAGCCCCAGCATTTT. Complete variable domain (other parts from reference TRBV7-8 and TRBJ1-5): GAGVSQSPRYKVAKRGQDVALRCDPISGHVSLFWYQQALGQGPEFLTYFQNEAQLDKSGLPSDRFFAERPEGSVSTLKIQRTQQEDSAVYLCASSLVSPTDSSEPQHFGDGTRLSIL.

This clonotype was counted only a few times. The chain combines TRBV15 with TRBJ1-2; D gene uncertain. Germline V CDR1 and CDR2: LNHNV, YYDKDF (reference sequence). Trimming removed 0 bases at V and 8 bases at J, with 10 bases between. The CDR3 spans 13 residues. As DNA, the CDR3 is TGTGCCACCAGCAGAGATCCCAAGAGCGGCTACACCTTC. Translated: CATSRDPKSGYTF.

This clonotype came up many times. The chain combines TRBV20-1 with TRBJ2-5, with 7 nucleotides matching TRBD2. With 0 bases clipped from V and 5 bases from J, the junction kept 6 bases outside the gene matches. Per the germline V gene, CDR1 is DFQATT and CDR2 is SNEGSKA (reference sequence). This CDR3 comprises 14 residues. The CDR3 region has the DNA TGCAGTGCTAGAGACCCGACTAGCCAGGAGACCCAGTACTTC. Translating gives CSARDPTSQETQYF.

This clonotype has a count of ten or more. The J gene is TRBJ2-5, the V gene TRBV30; D is uncertain. V lost 2 bases and J lost 4, with 8 bases in between. The CDR3 length is 12 residues. Germline CDR1 reads GTSNPN; CDR2 reads SVGIG (reference sequence). This CDR3 reads CAWSILGETQYF. The CDR3 region has the DNA TGTGCCTGGAGTATACTGGGAGAGACCCAGTACTTC.

This clonotype was detected a few times. CDR3 region: CSVADSGETQYF. The DNA of the CDR3 is TGCAGCGTTGCCGATAGCGGGGAGACCCAGTACTTC. The chain recombines TRBV29-1 with TRBJ2-5; TRBD2 agrees at 7 bases. Germline V gives CDR1 SQVTM, CDR2 ANQGSEA. The J segment lost 5 bases and the V segment lost 4 bases, leaving 4 bases of the junction unmatched. The CDR3 is 12 amino acids.

This clonotype was counted many times. This chain connects TRBV2 to TRBJ1-5, with TRBD1 matching 9 bases. The CDR3 covers 18 residues. J was trimmed by 1 base and V by 1 base; bases with no gene match: 8. The germline CDR1 and CDR2 sequences are SNHLY and FYNNEI. Here the CDR3 DNA reads TGTGCCAGCAGTGAAGGTGGGACAGGGTTCATCAGCAATCAGCCCCAGCATTTT. Residues: CASSEGGTGFISNQPQHF.

This clonotype was seen a handful of times. This rearrangement joins TRBV4-1 to TRBJ1-2; TRBD1 matches at 10 bases. V lost 4 bases and J lost 7; bases outside the gene matches: 12. Germline loops: CDR1 MGHRA, CDR2 YSYEKL. The length of the CDR3 is 16 residues. CDR3 coding DNA: TGCGCCAGCAGCCCCGGATGGGGGGACAGGGGAACTGGCTACACCTTC. Translation gives CASSPGWGDRGTGYTF.

In this sample, this clonotype turned up many times. The rearrangement links TRBV20-1 to TRBJ2-2, with unresolved D. Germline CDR1 and CDR2: DFQATT and SNEGSKA (reference sequence). The CDR3 runs to 14 residues. V lost 0 bases and J lost 7, with 12 bases in between. The CDR3 loop reads CSAREGLWDGELFF. CDR3 in DNA: TGCAGTGCTAGAGAAGGGCTATGGGACGGGGAGCTGTTTTTT.